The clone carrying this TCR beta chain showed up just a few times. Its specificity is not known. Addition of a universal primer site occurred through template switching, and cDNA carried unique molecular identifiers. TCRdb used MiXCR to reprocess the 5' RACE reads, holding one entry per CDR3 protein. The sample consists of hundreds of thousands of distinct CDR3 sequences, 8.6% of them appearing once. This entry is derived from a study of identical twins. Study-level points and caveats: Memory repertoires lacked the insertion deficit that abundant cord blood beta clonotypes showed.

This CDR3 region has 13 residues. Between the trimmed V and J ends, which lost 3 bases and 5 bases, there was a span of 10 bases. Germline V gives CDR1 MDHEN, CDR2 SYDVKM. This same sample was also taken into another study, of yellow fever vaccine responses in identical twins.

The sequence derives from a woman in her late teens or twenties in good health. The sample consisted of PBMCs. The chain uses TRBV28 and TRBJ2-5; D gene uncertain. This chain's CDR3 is CASSFRVLETQYF. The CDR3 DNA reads TGTGCCAGCAGTTTTAGGGTTTTGGAGACCCAGTACTTC.